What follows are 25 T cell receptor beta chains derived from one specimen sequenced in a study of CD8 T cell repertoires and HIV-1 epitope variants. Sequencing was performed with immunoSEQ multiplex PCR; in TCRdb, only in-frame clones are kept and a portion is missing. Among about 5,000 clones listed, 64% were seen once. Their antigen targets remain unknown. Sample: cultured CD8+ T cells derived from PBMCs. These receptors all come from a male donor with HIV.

CDR3 amino acids: CASTGGCVQSRANVLTF. The CDR3 DNA reads TGTGCCAGCACCGGGGGTTGCGTACAAAGTCGGGCCAACGTCCTGACTTTC. The rearrangement joins TRBV5-7 to TRBJ2-6; a weak D match, TRBD2 (6 bases). TRBV5-7 is sorted into the ORF group, with uncertain function. V shed 6 bases and J shed 5 bases, with 21 bases lying between them. The CDR3 contains 17 residues.

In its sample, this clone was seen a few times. The CDR3 DNA reads TGTGCCAGCAGAAGGACAGCGAACTATGGCTACACCTTC. This gives the protein CASRRTANYGYTF. The V and J genes are TRBV6-5 and TRBJ1-2; D might be TRBD1 (6 bases). V lost 6 bases, J lost 2 bases, and 10 bases lay in between. Looked up from germline, CDR1 is MNHEY and CDR2 is SVGAGI. The CDR3 is 13 amino acids.

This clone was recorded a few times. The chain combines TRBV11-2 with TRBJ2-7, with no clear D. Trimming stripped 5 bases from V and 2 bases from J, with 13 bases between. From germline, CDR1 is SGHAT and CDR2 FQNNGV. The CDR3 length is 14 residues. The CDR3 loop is CASSGWSNPYEQYF. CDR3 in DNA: TGTGCCAGCAGCGGTTGGAGTAATCCCTACGAGCAGTACTTC.

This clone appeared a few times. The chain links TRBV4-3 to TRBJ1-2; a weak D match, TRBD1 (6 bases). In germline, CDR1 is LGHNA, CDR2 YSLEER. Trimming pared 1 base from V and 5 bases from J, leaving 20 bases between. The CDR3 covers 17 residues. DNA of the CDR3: TGCGCCAGCAGCCAAGCTCGGTTTGGAGGGGGAGTTTATGGCTACACCTTC. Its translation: CASSQARFGGGVYGYTF.

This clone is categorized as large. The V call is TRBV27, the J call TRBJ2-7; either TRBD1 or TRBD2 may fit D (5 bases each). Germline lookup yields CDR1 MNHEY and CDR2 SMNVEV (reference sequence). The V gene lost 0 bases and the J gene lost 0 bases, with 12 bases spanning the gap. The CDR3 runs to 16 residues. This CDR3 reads CASSLSVGTYSYEQYF. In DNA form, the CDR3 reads TGTGCCAGCAGTTTATCGGTTGGGACGTACTCCTACGAGCAGTACTTC.

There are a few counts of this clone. CDR3 DNA sequence: TGTGCCAGTAGTATAGACCGGACACCTGAAGCTTTCTTT. This encodes CASSIDRTPEAFF. This chain uses TRBV19 with TRBJ1-1; D perhaps matches TRBD1 (5 bases). Germline values: CDR1 LNHDA, CDR2 SQIVND (reference sequence). V lost 0 bases to trimming and J lost 6 bases, with 8 bases between them. The CDR3 loop spans 13 amino acids.

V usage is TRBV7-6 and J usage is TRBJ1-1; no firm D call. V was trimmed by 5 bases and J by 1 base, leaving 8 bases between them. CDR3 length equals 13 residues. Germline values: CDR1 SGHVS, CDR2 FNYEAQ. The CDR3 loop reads CASSEEENTEAFF. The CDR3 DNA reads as TGTGCCAGCAGCGAAGAAGAGAACACTGAAGCTTTCTTT.

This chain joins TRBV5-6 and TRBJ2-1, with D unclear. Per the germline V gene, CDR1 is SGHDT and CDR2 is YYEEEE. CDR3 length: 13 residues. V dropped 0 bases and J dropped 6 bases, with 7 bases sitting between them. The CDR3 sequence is CASSLVQANEQFF. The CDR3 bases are TGTGCCAGCAGCTTGGTGCAGGCCAATGAGCAGTTCTTC.

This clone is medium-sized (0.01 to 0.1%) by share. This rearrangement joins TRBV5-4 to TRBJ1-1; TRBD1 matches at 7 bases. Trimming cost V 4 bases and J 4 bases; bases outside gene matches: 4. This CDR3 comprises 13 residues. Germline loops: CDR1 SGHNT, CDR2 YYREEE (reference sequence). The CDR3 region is CASSQQGGTEAFF. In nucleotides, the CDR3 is TGTGCCAGCAGCCAGCAGGGGGGCACTGAAGCTTTCTTT.

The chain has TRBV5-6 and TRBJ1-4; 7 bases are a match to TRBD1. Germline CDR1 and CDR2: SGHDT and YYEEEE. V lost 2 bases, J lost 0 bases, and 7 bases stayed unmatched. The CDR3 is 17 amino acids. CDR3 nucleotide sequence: TGTGCCAGCAGCTTAACCGCCGGGACAGCAACTAATGAAAAACTGTTTTTT. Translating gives CASSLTAGTATNEKLFF.

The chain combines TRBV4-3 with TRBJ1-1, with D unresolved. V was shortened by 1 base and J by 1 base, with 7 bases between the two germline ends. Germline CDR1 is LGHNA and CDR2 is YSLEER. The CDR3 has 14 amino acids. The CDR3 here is CASSQASANTEAFF. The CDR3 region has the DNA TGCGCCAGCAGCCAAGCCTCAGCGAACACTGAAGCTTTCTTT.

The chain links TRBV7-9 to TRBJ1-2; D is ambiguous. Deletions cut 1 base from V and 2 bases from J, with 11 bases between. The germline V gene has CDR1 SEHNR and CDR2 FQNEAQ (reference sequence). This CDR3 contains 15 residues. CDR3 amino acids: CASSLEEGRNYGYTF. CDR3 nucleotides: TGTGCCAGCAGCTTAGAAGAGGGCAGAAACTATGGCTACACCTTC.

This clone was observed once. This CDR3 reads CAWDPGQGSYEQYF. Written as DNA, the CDR3 is TGTGCCTGGGACCCGGGACAAGGGTCCTACGAGCAGTACTTC. The rearrangement uses TRBV30 and TRBJ2-7; a possible D gene is TRBD1 (6 bases). Trimming removed 5 bases at V and 1 base at J, with 15 bases between. This CDR3 is built from 14 residues. Germline-derived CDR1 and CDR2 are GTSNPN and SVGIG (reference sequence).

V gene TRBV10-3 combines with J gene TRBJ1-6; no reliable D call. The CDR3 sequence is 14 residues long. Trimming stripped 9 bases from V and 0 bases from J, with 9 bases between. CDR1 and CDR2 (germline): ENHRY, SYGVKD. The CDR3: CAITASSYNSPLHF. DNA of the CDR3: TGTGCCATAACAGCGAGCTCCTATAATTCACCCCTCCACTTT.

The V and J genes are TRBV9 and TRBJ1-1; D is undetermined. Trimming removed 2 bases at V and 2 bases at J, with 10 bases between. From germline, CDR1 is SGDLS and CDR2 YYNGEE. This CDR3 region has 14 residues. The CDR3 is CASSVSGVNTEAFF. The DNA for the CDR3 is TGTGCCAGCAGCGTCTCCGGGGTTAACACTGAAGCTTTCTTT.

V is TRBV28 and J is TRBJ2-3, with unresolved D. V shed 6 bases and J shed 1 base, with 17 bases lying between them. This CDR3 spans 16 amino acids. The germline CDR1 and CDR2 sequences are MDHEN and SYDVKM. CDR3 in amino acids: CASSPLPPRRTDTQYF. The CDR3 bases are TGTGCCAGCAGCCCTCTTCCCCCTAGGCGCACAGATACGCAGTATTTT.

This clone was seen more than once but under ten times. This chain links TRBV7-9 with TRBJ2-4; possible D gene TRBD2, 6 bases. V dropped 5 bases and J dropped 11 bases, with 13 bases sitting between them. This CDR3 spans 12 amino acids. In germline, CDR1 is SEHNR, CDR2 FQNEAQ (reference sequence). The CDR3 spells CASSPLERVQYF. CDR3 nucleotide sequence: TGTGCCAGCAGCCCCCTGGAGCGGGTTCAGTACTTC.

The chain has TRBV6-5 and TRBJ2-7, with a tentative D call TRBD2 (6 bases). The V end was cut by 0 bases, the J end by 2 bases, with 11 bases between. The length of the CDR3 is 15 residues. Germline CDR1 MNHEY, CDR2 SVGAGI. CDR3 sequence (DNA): TGTGCCAGCAGTTACTCGGAGGGGAACCCCTACGAGCAGTACTTC. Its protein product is CASSYSEGNPYEQYF.

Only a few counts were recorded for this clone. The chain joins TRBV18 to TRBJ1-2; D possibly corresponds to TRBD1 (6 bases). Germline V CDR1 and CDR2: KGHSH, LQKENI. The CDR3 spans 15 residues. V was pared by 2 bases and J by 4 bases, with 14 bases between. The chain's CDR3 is CASSPNSGEGYGYTF. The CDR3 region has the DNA TGTGCCAGCTCACCAAATTCAGGGGAGGGCTATGGCTACACCTTC.

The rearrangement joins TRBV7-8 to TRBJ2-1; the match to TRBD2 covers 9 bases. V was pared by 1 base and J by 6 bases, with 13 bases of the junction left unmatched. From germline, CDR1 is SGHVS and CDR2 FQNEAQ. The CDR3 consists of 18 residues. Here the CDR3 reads CASSLDGLEREDPNEQFF. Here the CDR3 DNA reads TGTGCCAGCAGCTTAGACGGACTGGAGCGGGAGGATCCCAATGAGCAGTTCTTC.

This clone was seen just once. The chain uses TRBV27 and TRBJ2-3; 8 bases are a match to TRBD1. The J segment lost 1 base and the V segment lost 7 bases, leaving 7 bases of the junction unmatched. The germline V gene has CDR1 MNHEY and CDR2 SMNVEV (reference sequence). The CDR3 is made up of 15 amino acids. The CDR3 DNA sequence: TGTGCCAGCAAACAACGGACAGGGCGCACAGATACGCAGTATTTT. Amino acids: CASKQRTGRTDTQYF.

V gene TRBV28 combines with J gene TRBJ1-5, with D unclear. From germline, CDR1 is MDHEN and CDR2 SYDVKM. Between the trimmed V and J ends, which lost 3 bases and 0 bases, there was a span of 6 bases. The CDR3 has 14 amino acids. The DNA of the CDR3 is TGTGCCAGCAGTTTCCAGATTAGCAATCAGCCCCAGCATTTT. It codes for CASSFQISNQPQHF. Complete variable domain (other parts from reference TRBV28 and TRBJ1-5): DVKVTQSSRYLVKRTGEKVFLECVQDMDHENMFWYRQDPGLGLRLIYFSYDVKMKEKGDIPEGYSVSREKKERFSLILESASTNQTSMYLCASSFQISNQPQHFGDGTRLSIL.

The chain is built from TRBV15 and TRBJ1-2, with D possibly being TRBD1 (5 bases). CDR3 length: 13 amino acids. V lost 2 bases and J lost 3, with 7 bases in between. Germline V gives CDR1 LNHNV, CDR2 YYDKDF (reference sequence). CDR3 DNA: TGTGCCACCAGCAGACGGGGGGACTATGGCTACACCTTC. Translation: CATSRRGDYGYTF.

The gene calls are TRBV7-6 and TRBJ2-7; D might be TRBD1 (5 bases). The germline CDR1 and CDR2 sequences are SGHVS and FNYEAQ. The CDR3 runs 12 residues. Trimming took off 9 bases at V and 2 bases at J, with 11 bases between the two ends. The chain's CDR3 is CASWTSPYEQYF. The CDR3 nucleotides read TGTGCCAGTTGGACAAGCCCCTACGAGCAGTACTTC.

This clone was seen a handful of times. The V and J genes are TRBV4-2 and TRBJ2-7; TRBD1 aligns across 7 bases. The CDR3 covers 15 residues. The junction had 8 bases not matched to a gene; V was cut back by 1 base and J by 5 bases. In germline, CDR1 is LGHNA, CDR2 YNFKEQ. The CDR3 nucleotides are TGTGCCAGCAGCCAAGTAGACCGGGACAGTGACGAGCAGTACTTC. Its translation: CASSQVDRDSDEQYF.